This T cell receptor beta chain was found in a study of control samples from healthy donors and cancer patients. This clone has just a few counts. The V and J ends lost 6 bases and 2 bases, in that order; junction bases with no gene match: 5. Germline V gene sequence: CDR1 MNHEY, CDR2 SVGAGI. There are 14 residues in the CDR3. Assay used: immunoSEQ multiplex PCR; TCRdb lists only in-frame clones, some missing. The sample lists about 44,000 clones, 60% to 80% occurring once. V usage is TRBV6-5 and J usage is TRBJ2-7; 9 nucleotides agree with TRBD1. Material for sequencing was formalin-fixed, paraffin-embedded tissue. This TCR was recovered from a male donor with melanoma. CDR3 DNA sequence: TGTGCCAGCAGGGGGACAGGGTCAACCTACGAGCAGTACTTC. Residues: CASRGTGSTYEQYF.